This TCR beta chain was sequenced for a study of blood T cells in healthy people across ages. The CDR3 runs to 15 residues. CDR1 is SEHNR, CDR2 FQNEAQ, per germline (reference sequence). V was cut by 2 bases and J by 6 bases, with 17 bases left in between. Each sample used at least 6.5 million PBMCs. A second PCR, run for about 6 to 12 cycles, used a sample-barcoded 5' primer plus a J-beta primer mix. TCRdb re-derived calls from the 5' RACE reads in MiXCR, one entry per CDR3 protein. Among 790,000 or so distinct CDR3 sequences listed, around 50% were seen once. J is TRBJ2-7 and V is TRBV7-9, with D perhaps TRBD2 (5 bases). The source material was blood. The origin of this receptor is a man older than 75 in good health. CDR3: CASSLTTSRGSEQYF. For the CDR3, the DNA is TGTGCCAGCAGCTTAACAACCAGTCGGGGATCCGAGCAGTACTTC.